One sample yielded the 30 T cell receptor beta chains listed below, sequenced in a study of T cell responses to AZD1222 COVID-19 vaccine. Measured with immunoSEQ multiplex PCR; TCRdb has only the in-frame clones, and not every one. The sample yields 84,000 or so clones, around 90% seen once. Sample: peripheral blood, taken on day 0 of MenACWY control vaccination. The receptors shown here come from an adult in good health.

The chain employs TRBV4-2 and TRBJ2-7; 9 nucleotides agree with TRBD2. This CDR3 is 16 amino acids long. Germline CDR1 and CDR2: LGHNA and YNFKEQ. V gave up 3 bases and J gave up 0 bases; unmatched junction bases: 6. The CDR3 nucleotides read TGTGCCAGCAGCCAGGCCGCGGGGGGGCTCTCCTACGAGCAGTACTTC. It yields the protein CASSQAAGGLSYEQYF.

The chain carries TRBV6-2 or TRBV6-3 and TRBJ1-1, with no clear D. CDR3 length: 12 amino acids. V gave up 0 bases and J gave up 11 bases, with 10 bases separating them. CDR1 and CDR2 (germline): MNHEY, SVGEGT. The CDR3 loop is CASSYSMQLAFF. The CDR3 bases are TGTGCCAGCAGTTACTCGATGCAGTTGGCTTTCTTT.

The V and J genes are TRBV15 and TRBJ1-2; D is perhaps TRBD1 (6 bases). With 5 bases removed from V and 5 bases from J, the gap between germline ends came to 12 bases. This CDR3 region has 13 residues. Germline V gene lookup returns CDR1 LNHNV and CDR2 YYDKDF (reference sequence). The CDR3 sequence: CATSVGQFYGYTF. CDR3 sequence (DNA): TGTGCCACCAGCGTCGGACAGTTTTATGGCTACACCTTC.

The chain combines TRBV12-3 or TRBV12-4 with TRBJ1-4; D uncertain. V lost 6 bases, J lost 5 bases, and 10 bases lay in between. The CDR3 totals 13 residues. CDR3 amino acids: CASSLSGNEKLFF. DNA of the CDR3: TGTGCCAGCAGCCTCTCGGGGAATGAAAAACTGTTTTTT.

This sequence joins TRBV5-5 and TRBJ2-1; no clear D. CDR1 is SGHKS, CDR2 YYEKEE, per germline (reference sequence). Trimming removed 4 bases at V and 7 bases at J, with 6 bases between. The CDR3 sequence is 11 residues long. CDR3 amino acids: CASSLINEQFF. The CDR3 nucleotides are TGTGCCAGCAGCCTGATAAATGAGCAGTTCTTC.

J is TRBJ2-1 and V is TRBV6-5; 11 bases are a match to TRBD2. After removal of 6 bases from V and 4 bases from J, the junction contained 5 bases not matched to a gene. The CDR3 runs to 15 residues. CDR1 and CDR2 (germline): MNHEY, SVGAGI. The CDR3 sequence: CASSAGTSGYNEQFF. The CDR3 DNA is TGTGCCAGCAGCGCCGGGACTAGCGGTTACAATGAGCAGTTCTTC.

This sequence joins TRBV6-6 and TRBJ2-6; TRBD1 is a possible D gene (5 bases). Trimming removed 6 bases from V and 0 bases from J, with 24 bases in between. Germline CDR1 is MNHNY and CDR2 is SVGAGI (reference sequence). The length of the CDR3 is 20 residues. CDR3 residues: CASSQPQGHRKISGANVLTF. The CDR3 DNA reads TGTGCCAGCAGCCAACCTCAGGGCCACAGGAAGATCTCTGGGGCCAACGTCCTGACTTTC.

This chain uses TRBV3-1 (or the pseudogene TRBV3-2) with TRBJ2-3, with D hard to call. The germline V gene encodes CDR1 LGHDT and CDR2 YNNKEL (reference sequence). CDR3 length: 21 amino acids. V dropped 4 bases and J dropped 2 bases, with 31 bases sitting between them. CDR3 DNA: TGTGCCAGCAGCCCACCCCAGACTGAGCCCGTCGACCTCTCATTCACAGATACGCAGTATTTT. Amino acid sequence: CASSPPQTEPVDLSFTDTQYF.

This clone was recorded only once. The V gene is TRBV27, the J gene TRBJ1-2, with 11 bases aligning to TRBD1. Germline V CDR1 and CDR2: MNHEY, SMNVEV (reference sequence). Losses at the gene ends were 7 bases for V and 7 bases for J; bases not matched to a gene: 8. This CDR3 region has 14 residues. CDR3 nucleotide sequence: TGTGCCAGCACCTCCGGACAGGGGGCGACTGGCTACACCTTC. Its protein is CASTSGQGATGYTF.

The rearrangement uses TRBV6-5 and TRBJ1-6, with TRBD1 identical over 8 bases. The V gene's germline CDR1 is MNHEY and CDR2 SVGAGI. J lost 9 bases, V lost 5 bases, and 9 bases had no gene match. There are 15 residues in the CDR3. As DNA, the CDR3 is TGTGCCAGCAGTCAAAGAGGACAGGGTCCTTCACCCCTCCACTTT. The encoded protein is CASSQRGQGPSPLHF.

The chain carries TRBV19 and TRBJ2-3, with D possibly TRBD1 on 6 matching bases. V lost 7 bases to trimming and J lost 1 base, with 18 bases between them. Germline CDR1 is LNHDA and CDR2 is SQIVND (reference sequence). The CDR3 is 16 amino acids. The CDR3 here is CASTPGQLSRTDTQYF. CDR3 sequence (DNA): TGTGCCAGTACCCCCGGACAGCTATCACGCACAGATACGCAGTATTTT. The full variable domain, rest sourced from reference TRBV19 and TRBJ2-3, is DGGITQSPKYLFRKEGQNVTLSCEQNLNHDAMYWYRQDPGQGLRLIYYSQIVNDFQKGDIAEGYSVSREKKESFPLTVTSAQKNPTAFYLCASTPGQLSRTDTQYFGPGTRLTVL.

This sequence joins TRBV5-4 and TRBJ2-5; D may correspond to TRBD1 or TRBD2 (5 bases each). Trimming shortened V by 0 bases and J by 2 bases, and 14 bases separated the two germline ends. This CDR3 is built from 16 residues. In germline, CDR1 is SGHNT, CDR2 YYREEE (reference sequence). The CDR3 sequence is CASSLAGAGVQETQYF. The CDR3 bases are TGTGCCAGCAGCTTGGCCGGGGCAGGCGTTCAAGAGACCCAGTACTTC.

This chain uses TRBV6-2 or TRBV6-3 with TRBJ1-5; D remains unclear. CDR3 length equals 15 residues. Germline V gene data show CDR1 as MNHEY and CDR2 as SVGEGT. V was shortened by 4 bases and J by 0 bases, with 10 bases between the two germline ends. Written as DNA, the CDR3 is TGTGCCAGCAGTTTCCTGTTAGATAGCAATCAGCCCCAGCATTTT. Encoded protein: CASSFLLDSNQPQHF.

This rearrangement joins TRBV18 to TRBJ1-1; possible D gene TRBD1, 6 bases. Trimming took off 2 bases at V and 5 bases at J, with 18 bases between the two ends. The CDR3 covers 16 residues. Looked up from germline, CDR1 is KGHSH and CDR2 is LQKENI. CDR3 nucleotides: TGTGCCAGCTCACCAGACACAGGGCGGGTGGGGACTGAAGCTTTCTTT. It is translated as CASSPDTGRVGTEAFF. The whole variable domain, remainder taken from reference TRBV18 and TRBJ1-1, is NAGVMQNPRHLVRRRGQEARLRCSPMKGHSHVYWYRQLPEEGLKFMVYLQKENIIDESGMPKERFSAEFPKEGPSILRIQQVVRGDSAAYFCASSPDTGRVGTEAFFGQGTRLTVV.

V and J are TRBV7-8 and TRBJ1-1; 7 nucleotides align to TRBD1. CDR1 SGHVS and CDR2 FQNEAQ come from the germline V gene. This CDR3 spans 12 amino acids. The ends lost 5 bases at V and 11 bases at J; junction bases unmatched: 8. DNA for the CDR3: TGTGCCAGCAGCCGACCGGGACAGACGGCTTTCTTT. Its translation is CASSRPGQTAFF.

The table lists this clone with a count of one. V and J are TRBV6-2 or TRBV6-3 and TRBJ2-7; D unclear. V shed 1 base and J shed 8 bases, with 24 bases lying between them. This CDR3 is 17 amino acids long. Germline CDR1 reads MNHEY; CDR2 reads SVGEGT. The chain's CDR3 is CASSYWALRPNTTQQYF. The CDR3 DNA is TGTGCCAGCAGTTACTGGGCGCTGCGGCCTAATACTACGCAGCAGTACTTC.

This chain uses TRBV6-2 or TRBV6-3 with TRBJ2-7; no clear D. This CDR3 is 11 amino acids long. The V gene lost 2 bases and the J gene lost 4 bases, with 3 bases spanning the gap. CDR1 is MNHEY, CDR2 SVGEGT, per germline. CDR3 nucleotides: TGTGCCAGCAGTTACCAATACGAGCAGTACTTC. Translated: CASSYQYEQYF.

This clone was recorded only once. The V call is TRBV6-5, the J call TRBJ1-6; no clear D. Germline V gene lookup returns CDR1 MNHEY and CDR2 SVGAGI. The ends were cut back, 8 bases at V and 5 bases at J, with 16 bases in the middle. The CDR3 length is 15 residues. CDR3 protein: CASLEGTFDNSPLHF. DNA of the CDR3: TGTGCCAGCTTAGAGGGAACCTTCGATAATTCACCCCTCCACTTT.

The chain uses TRBV19 and TRBJ1-2, with 8 bases identical to TRBD1. Germline CDR1 reads LNHDA; CDR2 reads SQIVND (reference sequence). Trimming cost V 8 bases and J 3 bases; bases outside gene matches: 14. This CDR3 is 16 amino acids long. The CDR3 loop is CASGRPGTGWDYGYTF. DNA of the CDR3: TGTGCCAGTGGTCGGCCCGGGACAGGTTGGGACTATGGCTACACCTTC.

The genes are TRBV24-1 and TRBJ2-5, with D possibly being TRBD1 (5 bases). CDR1 and CDR2 (germline): KGHDR, SFDVKD. Trimming removed 7 bases at V and 5 bases at J, with 19 bases between. The CDR3 spans 15 residues. In DNA, the CDR3 is TGTGCCACCAGCACCGCAGGGAAAAGGACGGAGACCCAGTACTTC. Translation: CATSTAGKRTETQYF.

This clone has just a few counts. J is TRBJ2-6 and V is TRBV2; 9 bases match TRBD1. The ends lost 8 bases at V and 0 bases at J; junction bases unmatched: 5. Germline V gene data show CDR1 as SNHLY and CDR2 as FYNNEI. CDR3 length: 16 residues. The CDR3 reads CASWGQGNSGANVLTF. As DNA, the CDR3 is TGTGCCAGCTGGGGACAGGGCAACTCTGGGGCCAACGTCCTGACTTTC.

The chain joins TRBV27 to TRBJ2-1, with a tentative D call TRBD2 (6 bases). V was clipped by 6 bases and J by 9 bases, with 15 bases between them. Germline CDR1 reads MNHEY; CDR2 reads SMNVEV (reference sequence). CDR3 length: 13 residues. The CDR3 sequence: CASRVSGVGEQFF. The CDR3 coding sequence is TGTGCCAGCAGGGTTAGCGGTGTGGGTGAGCAGTTCTTC.

The chain is built from TRBV6-6 and TRBJ2-2; maybe TRBD1 (5 bases). The CDR3 is made up of 12 amino acids. The germline CDR1 and CDR2 sequences are MNHNY and SVGAGI (reference sequence). V gave up 5 bases and J gave up 6 bases, with 7 bases separating them. The CDR3 is CASSRTSGELFF. DNA for the CDR3: TGTGCCAGCAGTCGGACATCCGGGGAGCTGTTTTTT.

The chain carries TRBV15 and TRBJ1-1, with a tentative D call TRBD1 (6 bases). In germline, CDR1 is LNHNV, CDR2 YYDKDF (reference sequence). This CDR3 spans 14 amino acids. V was trimmed by 4 bases and J by 6 bases, leaving 15 bases between them. For the CDR3, the DNA is TGTGCCACCAGCATTCAGGGGAAGGACGCTGAAGCTTTCTTT. Amino acids: CATSIQGKDAEAFF.

The chain is built from TRBV15 and TRBJ2-5, with D unresolved. V lost 5 bases and J 1 base, leaving 14 bases between the germline ends. Looked up from germline, CDR1 is LNHNV and CDR2 is YYDKDF (reference sequence). This CDR3 has 15 amino acids. The CDR3 sequence: CATSDGPPPQETQYF. The CDR3 DNA follows: TGTGCCACCAGCGACGGACCCCCGCCCCAAGAGACCCAGTACTTC.

The rearrangement joins TRBV18 to TRBJ2-1; 8 bases match TRBD1. Trimming took 3 bases from V and 5 from J; bases not matched to a gene: 3. The CDR3 loop spans 14 amino acids. The germline V gene has CDR1 KGHSH and CDR2 LQKENI. The CDR3 DNA sequence: TGTGCCAGCTCACCGGGACAGGTCAACAATGAGCAGTTCTTC. This translates into CASSPGQVNNEQFF.

The V call is TRBV10-2, the J call TRBJ2-2, with D hard to call. This CDR3 region has 14 residues. Germline loops: CDR1 WSHSY, CDR2 SAAADI. V lost 8 bases and J 0 bases, leaving 10 bases between the germline ends. CDR3 residues: CASRATANTGELFF. CDR3 in DNA: TGCGCCAGCCGGGCGACGGCGAACACCGGGGAGCTGTTTTTT.

The chain employs TRBV5-1 and TRBJ1-2; D may be TRBD1 (5 bases). Germline CDR1 SGHRS, CDR2 YFSETQ. V shed 6 bases and J shed 4 bases, with 10 bases lying between them. This CDR3 comprises 12 residues. The CDR3 region is CASTQGGYGYTF. The CDR3 nucleotides are TGCGCCAGCACCCAGGGCGGCTATGGCTACACCTTC.

The chain employs TRBV6-5 and TRBJ2-7; D is unclear. CDR1 is MNHEY and CDR2 is SVGAGI in the germline V gene. V was trimmed by 7 bases and J by 2 bases, leaving 9 bases between them. This CDR3 spans 12 amino acids. The CDR3 region is CASTAGPYEQYF. The CDR3 DNA sequence: TGTGCCAGCACGGCAGGCCCCTACGAGCAGTACTTC.

This clone was recorded once. This chain joins TRBV28 and TRBJ1-3; no clear D gene. This CDR3 region has 15 residues. Trimming removed 2 bases at V and 3 bases at J, with 11 bases between. Germline V gene lookup returns CDR1 MDHEN and CDR2 SYDVKM. The CDR3 loop is CASSLHPSLGNTIYF. The CDR3 DNA reads as TGTGCCAGCAGTTTACACCCAAGTCTTGGAAACACCATATATTTT.